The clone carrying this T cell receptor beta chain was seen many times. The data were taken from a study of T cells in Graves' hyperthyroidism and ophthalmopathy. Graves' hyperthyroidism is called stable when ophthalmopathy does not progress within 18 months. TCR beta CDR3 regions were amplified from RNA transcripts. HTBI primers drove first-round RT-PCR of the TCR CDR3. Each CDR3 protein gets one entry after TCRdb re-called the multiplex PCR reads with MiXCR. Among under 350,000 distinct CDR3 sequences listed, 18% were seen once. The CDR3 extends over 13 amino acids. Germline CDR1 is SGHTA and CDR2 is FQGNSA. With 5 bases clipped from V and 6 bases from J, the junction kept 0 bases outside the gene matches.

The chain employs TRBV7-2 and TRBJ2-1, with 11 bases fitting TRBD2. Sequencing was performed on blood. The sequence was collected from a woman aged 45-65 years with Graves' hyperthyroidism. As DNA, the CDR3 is TGTGCCAGCAGCGGGACTAGCGGCAATGAGCAGTTCTTC. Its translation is CASSGTSGNEQFF.